The rows below give T cell receptor beta chains drawn from one sample of a study of cytomegalovirus exposure and HLA in healthy donors. Repertoires were generated with immunoSEQ multiplex PCR, while TCRdb's copy carries only in-frame clones and drops some. The sample lists more than 100,000 clones; just over 15% were seen once. The specimen sequenced was PBMCs. The source is a woman in her late teens or twenties in good health and CMV-seronegative. Each CDR3 is given with its conserved first and last residue. Fields, in order: V gene, J gene, clone size, D gene, CDR3 DNA, CDR3 protein. D genes are given only for firm matches. The size field is filled for only some rows; it gives once, few, many or a size class.

>TRBV19|TRBJ1-1|-|-
TGTGCCAGTACCCTGGACACTCAGAACACTGAAGCTTTCTTT
CASTLDTQNTEAFF
>TRBV6-5|TRBJ1-1|-|TRBD1
TGTGCCAGCATCAAGACAGGGGCCTATGAAGCTTTCTTT
CASIKTGAYEAFF
>TRBV29-1|TRBJ1-2|-|TRBD1
TGCAGCGTATACCGGGACAGCTATGGCTACACCTTC
CSVYRDSYGYTF
>TRBV7-9|TRBJ1-2|few|-
TGTGCCAGCAGCTTAGCGCTTTCTACGACCTTC
CASSLALSTTF
>TRBV2|TRBJ2-2|-|TRBD1
TGTGCCAGCAGTGGGGGGACAGGGGACACCGGGGAGCTGTTTTTT
CASSGGTGDTGELFF
>TRBV19|TRBJ1-5|-|-
TGTGCCAGTAGTATAACGCCGGGCAAGGGGGATCAGCCCCAGCATTTT
CASSITPGKGDQPQHF
>TRBV6-1|TRBJ1-2|few|-
TGTGCCAGCAGCGAAGATTGGAGATATGGCTACACCTTC
CASSEDWRYGYTF
>TRBV7-6|TRBJ2-1|-|TRBD2
TGTGCCAGCAGCCCGATAGCGGGGAGCTCCTACGAGCAGTTCTTC
CASSPIAGSSYEQFF
>TRBV9|TRBJ2-2|few|TRBD1
TGTGCCAGCAGCGCCCGGGACAGGGGGAACACCGGGGAGCTGTTTTTT
CASSARDRGNTGELFF
>TRBV19|TRBJ2-7|-|TRBD2
TGTGCCAGTAGTATCGGGGGGACCGAGCAGTACTTC
CASSIGGTEQYF
>TRBV5-6|TRBJ1-5|few|-
TGTGCCAGCAGCAGCCGGGAATTATATAGCAATCAGCCCCAGCATTTT
CASSSRELYSNQPQHF
>TRBV29-1|TRBJ2-2|-|TRBD1
TGCAGCGTTGAACTTCGGGGACAGAGTAACACCGGGGAGCTGTTTTTT
CSVELRGQSNTGELFF
>TRBV30|TRBJ2-7|few|TRBD2
TGTGCCTGGAGCTTGGGGCCGGGAGGCTACGAGCAGTACTTC
CAWSLGPGGYEQYF
>TRBV4-2|TRBJ2-2|few|TRBD1
TGTGCCAGCAGCCAAAGGGACAGGACCTTCTCCACCGGGGAGCTGTTTTTT
CASSQRDRTFSTGELFF
>TRBV6-6|TRBJ2-7|-|TRBD1
TGTGCCAGCAGCTTCGACAGGGCCTACGAGCAGTACTTC
CASSFDRAYEQYF
>TRBV4-1|TRBJ2-7|-|TRBD1
TGCGCCAGCAGCCCGACAGGGGGGACCTACGAGCAGTACTTC
CASSPTGGTYEQYF
>TRBV7-8|TRBJ1-4|-|TRBD1
TGTGCCAGCAGCCCGGACAGGGATGGTGAGCTAGGTGAAAAACTGTTTTTT
CASSPDRDGELGEKLFF
>TRBV23-1|TRBJ1-6|few|-
TGCGCCAGCACCCATTCTACGGAGTCCAGATGGGATTCACCCCTCCACTTT
CASTHSTESRWDSPLHF
>TRBV7-3|TRBJ2-2|once|TRBD1
TGTGCCAGCAGCTCGACAGGGTCAACCGGGGAGCTGTTTTTT
CASSSTGSTGELFF
>TRBV5-1|TRBJ1-1|-|TRBD1
TGCGCCAGCAGCGAGGGGACAGACACTGAAGCTTTCTTT
CASSEGTDTEAFF
>TRBV6-1|TRBJ1-5|few|-
TGTGCCAGCAGTGAAGGGCCCCGGGCAGGGTCGCTTTTT
CASSEGPRAGSLF
>TRBV19|TRBJ1-1|-|TRBD1
TGTGCCACCCTGGCCGGACAGGGGAGGACTGAAGCTTTCTTT
CATLAGQGRTEAFF
>TRBV5-4|TRBJ2-3|few|-
TGTGCCAGCAGCTTGGATGGGGTTTGGGCAGGGGTGAAGGGCACAGATGCGCAGTATTTT
CASSLDGVWAGVKGTDAQYF
>TRBV19|TRBJ2-7|few|-
TGTGCCAGTAGTTTACAGGGTGCGAACGAGCAGTACTTC
CASSLQGANEQYF
>TRBV2|TRBJ2-1|-|TRBD2
TGTGCCAGCAGTGAATCGAACCGACTAGCGGGAGGGATCTACAATGAGCAGTTCTTC
CASSESNRLAGGIYNEQFF
>TRBV19|TRBJ1-5|few|TRBD1
TGTGCCAGTAACGGACAGGCCAACAATCAGCCCCAGCATTTT
CASNGQANNQPQHF
>TRBV30|TRBJ1-3|few|-
TGTGCCTGGAGTCGGTCTGGAAACACCATATATTTT
CAWSRSGNTIYF
>TRBV4-2|TRBJ2-1|-|TRBD2
TGTGCCAGCAGCCAAGTAGGGGCTAGCGGAGCTTACAATGAGCAGTTCTTC
CASSQVGASGAYNEQFF
>TRBV6-6|TRBJ2-2|-|TRBD2
TGTGCCGCCACGGGGGGGCCTAGCACCGGGGAGCTGTTTTTT
CAATGGPSTGELFF
>TRBV5-4|TRBJ1-2|few|TRBD1
TGTGCCAGCAGCTTGTATTCCCGGCCGCAGGGGGCACGCGGCTACACCTTC
CASSLYSRPQGARGYTF
>TRBV27|TRBJ2-7|once|TRBD1
TGTGCCAGCAGTTTTTCGGGACAGGGGGCAGGGGAGCAGTACTTC
CASSFSGQGAGEQYF
>TRBV19|TRBJ2-2|few|TRBD1
TGTGCCAGTAGTCCGGGACAGCACACCGGGGAGCTGTTTTTT
CASSPGQHTGELFF
>TRBV2|TRBJ1-1|-|TRBD1
TGTGCCAGCAGCCTTACAGGGGCCGCTAACACTGAAGCTTTCTTT
CASSLTGAANTEAFF
>TRBV29-1|TRBJ1-2|few|-
TGCAGCGTTGAGGGGGGGCCATTCTATGGCTACACCTTC
CSVEGGPFYGYTF
>TRBV6-1|TRBJ1-5|few|-
TGTGCCAGCACGAGGCAGTATAGCAATCAGCCCCAGCATTTT
CASTRQYSNQPQHF
>TRBV7-9|TRBJ1-2|-|TRBD1
TGTGCCAGCAGCTTAGCGTTAACAGGGGGAGGCTACACCTTC
CASSLALTGGGYTF
>TRBV6-1|TRBJ1-4|few|-
TGTGCCAGCAGTAAAGAGGCCCAACGGGAACGGAAACTGTTTTTT
CASSKEAQRERKLFF
>TRBV15|TRBJ1-5|few|-
TGTGCCACCAGCAGAGATAGGGGTACCAACAATCAGCCCCAGCATTTT
CATSRDRGTNNQPQHF
>TRBV18|TRBJ1-5|-|TRBD1
TGTGCCAGCTCACCAACAGGGGATCCTAATCAGCCCCAGCATTTT
CASSPTGDPNQPQHF
>TRBV5-6|TRBJ1-1|-|TRBD1
TGTGCCAGCCATCCAGGGGGCAGGACTGAAGCTTTCTTT
CASHPGGRTEAFF
>TRBV30|TRBJ1-5|-|-
TGTGCCTGGAGTGGCGGCAATCAGCCCCAGCATTTT
CAWSGGNQPQHF
>TRBV28|TRBJ1-5|-|-
TGTGCCAGCAGTTTATGGCGGTACAATCAGCCCCAGCATTTT
CASSLWRYNQPQHF
>TRBV6-6|TRBJ2-1|few|-
TGTGCCAGCAGTTATCTCGATGAGCAGTTCTTC
CASSYLDEQFF
>TRBV30|TRBJ1-2|few|TRBD1
TGTGCCTGGATCAGGGGGCGAGATGGCTACACCTTC
CAWIRGRDGYTF
>TRBV4-2|TRBJ2-7|-|TRBD1
TGTGCCAGCAGCCGGCGGGGACAGGGGGGACACGAGCAGTACTTC
CASSRRGQGGHEQYF
>TRBV19|TRBJ2-5|few|-
TGTGCCAGTAGTATAGCGCCCAGAGAGACCCAGTACTTC
CASSIAPRETQYF
>TRBV7-6|TRBJ2-2|-|TRBD2
TGTGCCAGCAGCAAAGGACTAGCGGGGCTTACTAACACCGGGGAGCTGTTTTTT
CASSKGLAGLTNTGELFF
>TRBV28|TRBJ2-7|-|TRBD2
TGTGCCAGCAGCCGCACTAGCGGGAGCGCCCACGAGCAGTACTTC
CASSRTSGSAHEQYF
>TRBV4-3|TRBJ2-2|many|-
TGCGCCAGCAGCCAAGATCCTGCGAACACCGGGGAGCTGTTTTTT
CASSQDPANTGELFF
>TRBV9|TRBJ2-3|many|-
TGTGCCAGCAGCGTAGGGTCCCTACTCGGGGATACGCAGTATTTT
CASSVGSLLGDTQYF
>TRBV7-2|TRBJ1-1|few|TRBD1
TGTGCCAGCAGCTTAGCCAGACAGGGGGAAGCTTTCTTT
CASSLARQGEAFF
>TRBV6-4|TRBJ2-7|few|TRBD2
TGTGCCAGCAGTGACAGTTCTAGCGGGAGGGCCGATTCGTCCGAGCAGTACTTC
CASSDSSSGRADSSEQYF
>TRBV9|TRBJ2-1|-|TRBD2
TGTGCCAGTGAAGCGGGGAGCTCCTACAATGAGCAGTTCTTC
CASEAGSSYNEQFF
>TRBV7-9|TRBJ2-6|-|TRBD1
TGTGCCAGCAGCTTATGGACAGGGGGAAAAATCCTGACTTTC
CASSLWTGGKILTF